Here is one T cell receptor (beta chain) with its context. This entry belongs to a study of CD8 T cells in Susac syndrome. The J segment lost 5 bases and the V segment lost 3 bases, leaving 3 bases of the junction unmatched. Germline V CDR1 and CDR2: LGHDT, YNNKEL (reference sequence). The CDR3 extends over 14 amino acids. The patients who served as multiple sclerosis controls were treatment-naive and had stable or active relapsing-remitting disease that fulfilled the revised McDonald criteria. Negative isolation yielded CD8+ and CD4+ T cells; FACS enriched TEMRA cells. Random hexamers primed reverse transcription of about 0.45 to 1 ug RNA. The method of amplification for TCR beta CDR3 was immunoSEQ multiplex PCR, covering 54 Vbeta and 13 Jbeta. TCRdb independently ran MiXCR on the immunoSEQ multiplex PCR reads; one entry per CDR3 protein. The profile shows around 77,000 distinct CDR3 sequences, nearly 96% of them singletons.

This receptor was taken from a human donor with multiple sclerosis. The chain is built from TRBV3-1 and TRBJ1-3, with 8 bases lining up with TRBD1. The specimen was CD4+ T cells from PBMCs. The CDR3 DNA sequence: TGTGCCAGCAGCCATGGACAGGGCAGAAACACCATATATTTT. Amino acid sequence: CASSHGQGRNTIYF.